The sequence of this T cell receptor beta chain was determined in a study of T cells after posttransplantation cyclophosphamide. Sequencing used immunoSEQ multiplex PCR; TCRdb keeps in-frame clones, though not all of them. The sample shows 20,000 to 30,000 clones, none of them appearing just once. This clone was picked up many times. The CDR3 is 13 residues long. Germline assignment: CDR1 ENHRY and CDR2 SYGVKD. The junction had 2 bases not matched to a gene; V was cut back by 3 bases and J by 4 bases. This clonotype was sampled from a woman in her forties or fifties in good health, CMV-negative, and a related stem cell transplant donor. Sequencing input: PBMCs. This rearrangement joins TRBV10-3 to TRBJ1-2; TRBD1 agrees at 7 bases. The CDR3 nucleotides read TGTGCCATCAGTGAACAGGGGCTCTATGGCTACACCTTC. This sequence encodes CAISEQGLYGYTF.